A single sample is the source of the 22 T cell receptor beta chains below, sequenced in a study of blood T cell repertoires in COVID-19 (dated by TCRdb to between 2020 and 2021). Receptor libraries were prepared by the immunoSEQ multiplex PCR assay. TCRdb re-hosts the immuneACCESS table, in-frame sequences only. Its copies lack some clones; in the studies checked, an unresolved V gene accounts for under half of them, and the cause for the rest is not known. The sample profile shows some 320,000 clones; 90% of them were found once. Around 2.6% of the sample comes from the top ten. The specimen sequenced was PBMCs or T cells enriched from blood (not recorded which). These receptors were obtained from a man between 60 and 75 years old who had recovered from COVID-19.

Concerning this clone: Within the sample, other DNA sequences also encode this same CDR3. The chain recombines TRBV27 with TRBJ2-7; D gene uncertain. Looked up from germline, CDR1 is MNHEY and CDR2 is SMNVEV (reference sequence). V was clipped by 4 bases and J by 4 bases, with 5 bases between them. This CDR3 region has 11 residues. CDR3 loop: CASSSGYEQYF. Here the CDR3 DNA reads TGTGCCAGCAGTTCGGGTTACGAGCAGTACTTC.

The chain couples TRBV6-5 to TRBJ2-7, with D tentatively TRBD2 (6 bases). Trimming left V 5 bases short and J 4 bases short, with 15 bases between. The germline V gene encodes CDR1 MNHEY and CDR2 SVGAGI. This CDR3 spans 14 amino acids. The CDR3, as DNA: TGTGCCAGCAGTAAACCGGGACTGGAGTACGAGCAGTACTTC. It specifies CASSKPGLEYEQYF.

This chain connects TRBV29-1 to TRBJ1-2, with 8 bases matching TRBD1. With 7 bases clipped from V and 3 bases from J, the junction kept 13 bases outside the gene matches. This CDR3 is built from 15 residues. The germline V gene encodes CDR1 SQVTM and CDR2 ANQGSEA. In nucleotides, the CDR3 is TGCAGCGCAGACCTGGGCAGGGGGCTTTACTATGGCTACACCTTC. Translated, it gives CSADLGRGLYYGYTF.

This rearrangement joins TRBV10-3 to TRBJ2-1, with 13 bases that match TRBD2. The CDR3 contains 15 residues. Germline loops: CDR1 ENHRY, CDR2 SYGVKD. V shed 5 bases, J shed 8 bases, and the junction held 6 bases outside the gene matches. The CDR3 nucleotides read TGTGCCATCAGTCAAGGGACTAGCGGGGCCGATGAGCAGTTCTTC. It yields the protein CAISQGTSGADEQFF.

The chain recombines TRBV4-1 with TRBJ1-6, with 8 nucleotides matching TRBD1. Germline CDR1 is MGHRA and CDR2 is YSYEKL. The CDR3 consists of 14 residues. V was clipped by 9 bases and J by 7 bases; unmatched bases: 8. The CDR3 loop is CASQDRGWNSPLHF. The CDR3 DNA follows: TGCGCCAGTCAAGACAGGGGTTGGAATTCACCCCTCCACTTT.

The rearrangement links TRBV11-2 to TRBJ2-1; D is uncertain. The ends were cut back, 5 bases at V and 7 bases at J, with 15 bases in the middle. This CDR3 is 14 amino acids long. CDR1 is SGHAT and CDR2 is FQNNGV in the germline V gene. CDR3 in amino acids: CASSAESGLNEQFF. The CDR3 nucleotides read TGTGCCAGCAGCGCCGAGTCAGGCCTTAATGAGCAGTTCTTC. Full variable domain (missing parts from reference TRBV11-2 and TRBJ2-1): EAGVAQSPRYKIIEKRQSVAFWCNPISGHATLYWYQQILGQGPKLLIQFQNNGVVDDSQLPKDRFSAERLKGVDSTLKIQPAKLEDSAVYLCASSAESGLNEQFFGPGTRLTVL.

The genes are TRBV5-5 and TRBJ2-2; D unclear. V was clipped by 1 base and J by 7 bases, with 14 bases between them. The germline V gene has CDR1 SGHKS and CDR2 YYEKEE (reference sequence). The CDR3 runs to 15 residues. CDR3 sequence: CASSLILSPSGELFF. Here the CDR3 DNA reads TGTGCCAGCAGCTTGATCTTGTCCCCCAGCGGGGAGCTGTTTTTT.

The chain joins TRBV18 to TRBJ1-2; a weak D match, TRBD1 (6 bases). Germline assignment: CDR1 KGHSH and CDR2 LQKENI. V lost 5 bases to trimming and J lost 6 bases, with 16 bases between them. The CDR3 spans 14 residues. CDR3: CASSESTGSDGYTF. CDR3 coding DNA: TGTGCCAGCTCAGAATCCACAGGGTCGGATGGCTACACCTTC. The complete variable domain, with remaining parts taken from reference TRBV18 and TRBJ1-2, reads NAGVMQNPRHLVRRRGQEARLRCSPMKGHSHVYWYRQLPEEGLKFMVYLQKENIIDESGMPKERFSAEFPKEGPSILRIQQVVRGDSAAYFCASSESTGSDGYTFGSGTRLTVV.

CDR3 coding DNA: TGCGCCAGCAGCTTCACAGGTGGCGAGCAGTACTTC. Translating it yields CASSFTGGEQYF. The V and J genes are TRBV5-1 and TRBJ2-7; D is perhaps TRBD1 (5 bases). V lost 2 bases and J lost 6, with 9 bases in between. The CDR3 contains 12 residues. Germline V CDR1 and CDR2: SGHRS, YFSETQ.

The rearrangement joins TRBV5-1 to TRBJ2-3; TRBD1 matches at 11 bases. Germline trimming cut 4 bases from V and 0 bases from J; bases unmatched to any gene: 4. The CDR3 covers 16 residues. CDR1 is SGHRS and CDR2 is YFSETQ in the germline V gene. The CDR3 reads CASSRGQGASTDTQYF. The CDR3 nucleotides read TGCGCCAGCAGCCGAGGACAGGGGGCTAGCACAGATACGCAGTATTTT.

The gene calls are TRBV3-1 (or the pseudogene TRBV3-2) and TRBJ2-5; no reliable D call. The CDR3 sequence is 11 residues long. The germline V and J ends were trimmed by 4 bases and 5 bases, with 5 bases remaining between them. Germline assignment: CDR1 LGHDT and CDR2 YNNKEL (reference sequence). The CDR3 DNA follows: TGTGCCAGCAGCCGGCGGGAGACCCAGTACTTC. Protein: CASSRRETQYF.

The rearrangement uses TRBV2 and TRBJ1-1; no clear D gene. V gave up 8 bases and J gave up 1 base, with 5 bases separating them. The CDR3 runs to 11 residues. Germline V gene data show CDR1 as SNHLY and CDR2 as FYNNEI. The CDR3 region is CASRRNTEAFF. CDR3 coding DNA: TGTGCCAGCCGGAGGAACACTGAAGCTTTCTTT.

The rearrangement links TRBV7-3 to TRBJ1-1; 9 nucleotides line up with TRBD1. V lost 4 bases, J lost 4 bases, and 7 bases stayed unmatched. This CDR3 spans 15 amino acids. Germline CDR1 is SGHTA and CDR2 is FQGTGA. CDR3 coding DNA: TGTGCCAGCAGCTACCGGACAGGGGTGGGCACTGAAGCTTTCTTT. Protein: CASSYRTGVGTEAFF.

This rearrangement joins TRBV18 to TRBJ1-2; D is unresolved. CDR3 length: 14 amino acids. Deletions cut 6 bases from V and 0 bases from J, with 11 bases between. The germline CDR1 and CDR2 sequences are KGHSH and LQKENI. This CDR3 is CASSPERANYGYTF. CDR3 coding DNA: TGTGCCAGCTCCCCGGAGAGGGCTAACTATGGCTACACCTTC.

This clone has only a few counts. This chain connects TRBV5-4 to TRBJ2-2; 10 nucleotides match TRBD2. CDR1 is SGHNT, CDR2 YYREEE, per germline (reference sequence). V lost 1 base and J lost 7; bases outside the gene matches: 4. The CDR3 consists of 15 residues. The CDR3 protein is CASSLSGGAFGELFF. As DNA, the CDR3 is TGTGCCAGCAGCTTGAGCGGGGGGGCCTTCGGGGAGCTGTTTTTT.

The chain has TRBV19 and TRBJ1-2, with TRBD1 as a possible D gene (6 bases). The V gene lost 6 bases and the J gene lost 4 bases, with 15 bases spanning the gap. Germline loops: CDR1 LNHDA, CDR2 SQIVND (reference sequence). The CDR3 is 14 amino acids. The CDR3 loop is CASSSRGIGYGYTF. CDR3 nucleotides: TGTGCCAGTAGCTCCAGGGGAATAGGCTATGGCTACACCTTC.

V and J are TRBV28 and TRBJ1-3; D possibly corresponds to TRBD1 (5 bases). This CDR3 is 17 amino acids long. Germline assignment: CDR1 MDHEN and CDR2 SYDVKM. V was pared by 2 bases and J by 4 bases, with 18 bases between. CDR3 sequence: CASSLGAGQFLGNTIYF. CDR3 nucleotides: TGTGCCAGCAGTTTAGGGGCAGGACAATTCCTCGGAAACACCATATATTTT.

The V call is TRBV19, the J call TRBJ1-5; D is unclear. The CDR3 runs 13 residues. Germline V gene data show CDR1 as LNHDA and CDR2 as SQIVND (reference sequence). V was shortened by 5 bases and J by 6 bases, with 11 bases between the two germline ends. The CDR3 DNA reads TGTGCCAGTAGTTATGCGGGAGGTCAGCCCCAGCATTTT. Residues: CASSYAGGQPQHF. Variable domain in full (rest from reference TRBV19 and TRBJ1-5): DGGITQSPKYLFRKEGQNVTLSCEQNLNHDAMYWYRQDPGQGLRLIYYSQIVNDFQKGDIAEGYSVSREKKESFPLTVTSAQKNPTAFYLCASSYAGGQPQHFGDGTRLSIL.

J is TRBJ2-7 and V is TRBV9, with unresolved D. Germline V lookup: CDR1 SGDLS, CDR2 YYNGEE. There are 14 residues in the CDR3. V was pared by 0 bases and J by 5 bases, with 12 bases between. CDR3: CASSVDLGLDEQYF. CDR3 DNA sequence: TGTGCCAGCAGCGTAGACCTTGGGCTCGACGAGCAGTACTTC.

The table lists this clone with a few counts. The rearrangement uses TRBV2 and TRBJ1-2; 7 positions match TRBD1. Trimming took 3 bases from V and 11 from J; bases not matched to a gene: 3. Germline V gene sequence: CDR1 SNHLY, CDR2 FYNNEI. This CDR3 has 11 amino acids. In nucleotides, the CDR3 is TGTGCCAGCAGTGAGAGGGGGCGGTACACCTTC. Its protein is CASSERGRYTF.

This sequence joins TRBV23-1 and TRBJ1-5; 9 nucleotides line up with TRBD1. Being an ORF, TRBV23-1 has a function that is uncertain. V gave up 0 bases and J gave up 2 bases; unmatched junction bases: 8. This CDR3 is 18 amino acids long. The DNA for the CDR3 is TGCGCCAGCAGTCAATCGGCCACAGGGGGCTGGGGCAATCAGCCCCAGCATTTT. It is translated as CASSQSATGGWGNQPQHF.

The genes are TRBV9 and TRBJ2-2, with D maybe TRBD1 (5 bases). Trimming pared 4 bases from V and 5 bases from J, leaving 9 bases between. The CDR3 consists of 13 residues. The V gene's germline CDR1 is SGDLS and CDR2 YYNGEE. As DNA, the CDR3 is TGTGCCAGCAGCCCCCGACAGACCGGGGAGCTGTTTTTT. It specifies CASSPRQTGELFF.